The 11 T cell receptor beta chains presented below share a single source sample, sequenced in a study of post-analysis software for immune sequencing data. Study-level results: TRBV5-6, TRBV5-1 and TRBV20-1 were among four or five TRBV segments more frequent in patients than controls.

Their specific antigens are unknown. Researchers reported that TCR beta cDNA libraries carried unique molecular identifiers. TCRdb reprocessed the PCR reads via MiXCR and lists one record per CDR3 protein. The sample records about 260,000 distinct CDR3 sequences, 36% being singletons. Sample: blood. Receptors originate from a girl between 5 and 17 years old with multiple sclerosis.

There are many counts of this clonotype. The V call is TRBV29-1, the J call TRBJ1-1; 7 bases match TRBD1. Trimming took 4 bases from V and 7 from J; bases not matched to a gene: 9. CDR1 is SQVTM, CDR2 ANQGSEA, per germline. CDR3 length equals 13 residues. CDR3 coding DNA: TGCAGCGTTGTAAGGGACAGTGGCTTTGAAGCTTTCTTT. Translation gives CSVVRDSGFEAFF.

For this clonotype: A junction boundary mismatches the germline segment, possibly from a read error. The gene calls are TRBV11-2 and TRBJ1-2, with D hard to call. Per the germline V gene, CDR1 is SGHAT and CDR2 is FQNNGV. The CDR3 is 15 amino acids. CDR3: CASSLTLQEGYDYTF. CDR3 nucleotides: TGTGCCAGCAGCTTAACCCTTCAAGAAGGCTATGACTACACCTTC. Full variable domain (remainder filled in from reference TRBV11-2 and TRBJ1-2): EAGVAQSPRYKIIEKRQSVAFWCNPISGHATLYWYQQILGQGPKLLIQFQNNGVVDDSQLPKDRFSAERLKGVDSTLKIQPAKLEDSAVYLCASSLTLQEGYDYTFGSGTRLTVV.

This clonotype came up a few times. A much more abundant neighbour one base away suggests this may be a read error. The gene calls are TRBV7-6 and TRBJ2-1; D perhaps matches TRBD2 (6 bases). The CDR3 length is 13 residues. Germline V CDR1 and CDR2: SGHVS, FNYEAQ. V was shortened by 10 bases and J by 13 bases, with 23 bases between the two germline ends. The chain's CDR3 is CATSAVLVGGQFF. CDR3 sequence (DNA): TGTGCCACCTCAGCCGTCCTAGTGGGGGGTCAGTTCTTC.

As regards this clonotype: A much larger clone sits a single nucleotide away, making a read error possible. The chain is built from TRBV11-3 and TRBJ2-4; possibly TRBD1 for D (6 bases). The germline gives CDR1 SGHNT, CDR2 YENEEA. V was shortened by 1 base and J by 10 bases, with 17 bases between the two germline ends. The CDR3 length is 15 residues. The CDR3 DNA follows: TGTGCCAGCAGCTTAGGGACCGGGACACAAGATATTCAGTACTTC. It codes for CASSLGTGTQDIQYF.

The gene calls are TRBV12-3 or TRBV12-4 and TRBJ2-1; D call uncertain. Trimming pared 6 bases from V and 11 bases from J, leaving 17 bases between. The CDR3 totals 13 residues. The CDR3 here is CASSPLFRVQQFF. The DNA for the CDR3 is TGTGCCAGCAGCCCCCTCTTCCGGGTTCAGCAGTTCTTC.

The rearrangement uses TRBV20-1 and TRBJ2-7; perhaps TRBD2 as D (6 bases). The V gene's germline CDR1 is DFQATT and CDR2 SNEGSKA (reference sequence). Trimming took off 7 bases at V and 2 bases at J, with 12 bases between the two ends. This CDR3 is built from 12 residues. As DNA, the CDR3 is TGCAGTGGTGATAGCGGAACCTACGAGCAGTACTTC. The encoded protein is CSGDSGTYEQYF.

As regards this clonotype: A clone one base away is much larger, so this may be a read error. The V and J genes are TRBV2 and TRBJ2-5, with a possible D match to TRBD1 (6 bases). CDR1 SNHLY and CDR2 FYNNEI come from the germline V gene. The ends were cut back, 7 bases at V and 1 base at J, with 10 bases in the middle. The CDR3 runs to 13 residues. As DNA, the CDR3 is TGTGCCAGCACCTCGGACAGCCAAGAGACCCAGTACTTC. It translates to CASTSDSQETQYF.

Ten or more counts support this clonotype. The chain uses TRBV3-1 and TRBJ2-1; D call uncertain. Deletions cut 1 base from V and 9 bases from J, with 10 bases between. The CDR3 sequence is 13 residues long. Germline CDR1 LGHDT, CDR2 YNNKEL (reference sequence). CDR3 amino acids: CASSQGPSGEQFF. The CDR3 DNA reads as TGTGCCAGCAGCCAAGGTCCATCCGGTGAGCAGTTCTTC.

Many counts were recorded for this clonotype. The genes are TRBV7-6 and TRBJ1-5, with a tentative D call TRBD1 (6 bases). V was clipped by 6 bases and J by 0 bases, with 12 bases between them. Germline CDR1 SGHVS, CDR2 FNYEAQ. This CDR3 comprises 15 residues. The CDR3 coding sequence is TGTGCCAGCAGTCCGGACAGTAATAGCAATCAGCCCCAGCATTTT. Amino acid sequence: CASSPDSNSNQPQHF. Looking up the rest from reference TRBV7-6 and TRBJ1-5 gives the full variable domain: GAGVSQSPRYKVTKRGQDVALRCDPISGHVSLYWYRQALGQGPEFLTYFNYEAQQDKSGLPNDRFSAERPEGSISTLTIQRTEQRDSAMYRCASSPDSNSNQPQHFGDGTRLSIL.

This clonotype was found a few times. The chain is built from TRBV30 and TRBJ1-5; maybe TRBD1 (5 bases). This CDR3 contains 14 residues. Per the germline V gene, CDR1 is GTSNPN and CDR2 is SVGIG (reference sequence). V lost 2 bases and J lost 7, with 15 bases in between. CDR3: CAWSSGTWGQPQHF. The CDR3 DNA reads TGTGCCTGGAGTTCGGGGACGTGGGGACAGCCCCAGCATTTT.

V is TRBV20-1 and J is TRBJ1-1, with unresolved D. The CDR3 has 18 amino acids. V gave up 0 bases and J gave up 0 bases, with 20 bases separating them. Germline V lookup: CDR1 DFQATT, CDR2 SNEGSKA (reference sequence). The CDR3 loop is CSARESPGRSQLNTEAFF. CDR3 bases: TGCAGTGCTAGAGAATCCCCCGGCAGGTCGCAGTTGAACACTGAAGCTTTCTTT.